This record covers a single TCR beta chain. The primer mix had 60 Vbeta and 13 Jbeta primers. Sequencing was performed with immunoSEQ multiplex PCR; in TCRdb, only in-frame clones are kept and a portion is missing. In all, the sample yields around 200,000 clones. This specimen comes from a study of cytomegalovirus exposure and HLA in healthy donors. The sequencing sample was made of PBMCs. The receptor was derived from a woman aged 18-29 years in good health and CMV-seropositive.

CDR3 region: CSVGSPGQDMVDTQYF. In DNA form, the CDR3 reads TGCAGCGTTGGCTCCCCGGGACAGGATATGGTAGATACGCAGTATTTT. This rearrangement joins TRBV29-1 to TRBJ2-3; 8 bases agree with TRBD1. CDR3 length: 16 amino acids. CDR1 is SQVTM, CDR2 ANQGSEA, per germline. The ends lost 4 bases at V and 5 bases at J; junction bases unmatched: 14.